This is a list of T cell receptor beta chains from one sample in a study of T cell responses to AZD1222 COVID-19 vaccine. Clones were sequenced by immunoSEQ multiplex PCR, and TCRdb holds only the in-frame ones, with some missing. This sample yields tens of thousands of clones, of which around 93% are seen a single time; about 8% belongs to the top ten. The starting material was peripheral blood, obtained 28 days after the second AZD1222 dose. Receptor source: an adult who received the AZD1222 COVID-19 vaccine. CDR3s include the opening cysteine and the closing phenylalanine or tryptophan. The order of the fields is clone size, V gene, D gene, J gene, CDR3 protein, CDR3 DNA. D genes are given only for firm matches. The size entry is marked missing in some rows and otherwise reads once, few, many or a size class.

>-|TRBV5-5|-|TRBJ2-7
CASSLSPDGRYEQYF
TGTGCCAGCAGCTTGTCACCGGACGGCCGGTACGAGCAGTACTTC
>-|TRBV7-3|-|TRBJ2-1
CASSLDKRSYNEQFF
TGTGCCAGCAGCTTAGATAAGCGGTCCTACAATGAGCAGTTCTTC
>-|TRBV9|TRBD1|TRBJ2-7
CASSVEPTGGNEQYF
TGTGCCAGCAGCGTAGAACCGACAGGGGGCAACGAGCAGTACTTC
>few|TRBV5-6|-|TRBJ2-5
CASSQVGAIQETQYF
TGTGCCAGCAGCCAGGTCGGGGCCATCCAAGAGACCCAGTACTTC
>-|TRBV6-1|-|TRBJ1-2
CASSESGNGYTF
TGTGCCAGCAGTGAATCAGGGAATGGCTACACCTTC
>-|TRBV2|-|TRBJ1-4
CASSGPFTGGLFF
TGTGCCAGCAGTGGTCCCTTCACGGGGGGACTGTTTTTT
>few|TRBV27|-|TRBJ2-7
CASSLRAEAFYEQYF
TGTGCCAGCAGTTTACGAGCGGAGGCCTTCTACGAGCAGTACTTC
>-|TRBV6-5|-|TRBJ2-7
CASIRGSTYEQYF
TGTGCCAGCATAAGAGGGAGTACCTACGAGCAGTACTTC
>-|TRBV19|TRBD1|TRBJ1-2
CASRSSGGGPYGYTF
TGTGCCAGTAGGTCGTCAGGGGGTGGTCCCTATGGCTACACCTTC
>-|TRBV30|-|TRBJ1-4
CAGTENEKLFF
TGTGCCGGGACTGAAAATGAAAAACTGTTTTTT
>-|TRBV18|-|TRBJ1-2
CASVQAQSNLGYTF
TGTGCCAGCGTACAGGCTCAGTCGAATCTGGGCTACACCTTC
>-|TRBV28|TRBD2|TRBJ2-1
CASSLWASGTKNNEQFF
TGTGCCAGCAGTTTGTGGGCTAGCGGGACCAAGAACAATGAGCAGTTCTTC
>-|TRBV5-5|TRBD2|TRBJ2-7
CASSGGLAGRYEQYF
TGTGCCAGCAGCGGGGGACTAGCGGGGCGATACGAGCAGTACTTC
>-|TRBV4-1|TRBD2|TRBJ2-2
CASSQNRLAGSGELFF
TGCGCCAGCAGCCAGAACCGACTAGCGGGAAGCGGGGAGCTGTTTTTT
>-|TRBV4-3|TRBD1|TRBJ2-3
CASAWTGGTSSTDTQYF
TGCGCCAGCGCGTGGACAGGGGGCACCTCTTCCACAGATACGCAGTATTTT
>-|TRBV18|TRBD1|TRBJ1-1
CASSPGTVYTEAFF
TGTGCCAGCTCACCGGGGACAGTCTACACTGAAGCTTTCTTT
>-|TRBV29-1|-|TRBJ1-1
CSVSGQKHTEAFF
TGCAGCGTCTCCGGACAGAAGCACACTGAAGCTTTCTTT
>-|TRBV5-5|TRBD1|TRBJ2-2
CASSPTGTENTGELFF
TGTGCCAGCAGCCCAACAGGGACAGAGAACACCGGGGAGCTGTTTTTT
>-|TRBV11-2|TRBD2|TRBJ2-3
CASSAPGLAETYTDTQYF
TGTGCCAGCAGCGCCCCGGGACTAGCGGAGACGTACACAGATACGCAGTATTTT
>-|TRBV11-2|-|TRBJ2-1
CASSLGGAGTYNEQFF
TGTGCCAGCAGCTTAGGGGGGGCAGGGACTTACAATGAGCAGTTCTTC
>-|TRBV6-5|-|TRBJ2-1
CASRPMGYNEQFF
TGTGCCAGCAGACCTATGGGTTACAATGAGCAGTTCTTC
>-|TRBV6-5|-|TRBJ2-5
CASTTGMAAGETQYF
TGTGCCAGCACTACAGGGATGGCTGCGGGGGAGACCCAGTACTTC
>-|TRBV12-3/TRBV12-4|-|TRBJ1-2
CASSLGTYNGYTF
TGTGCCAGCAGTTTGGGGACATACAATGGCTACACCTTC
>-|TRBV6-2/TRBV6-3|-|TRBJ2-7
CASSSVNSYEQYF
TGTGCCAGCAGTTCCGTTAACTCCTACGAGCAGTACTTC
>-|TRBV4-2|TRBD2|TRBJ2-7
CASSQDGQPGLVSEQYF
TGTGCCAGCAGCCAAGATGGGCAACCGGGACTAGTAAGCGAGCAGTACTTC
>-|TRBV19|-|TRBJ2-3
CASSMVVGLSKSTDTQYF
TGTGCCAGTAGTATGGTCGTCGGACTATCAAAAAGCACAGATACGCAGTATTTT
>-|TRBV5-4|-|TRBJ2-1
CASSGGGHNEQFF
TGTGCCAGCAGCGGGGGGGGCCACAATGAGCAGTTCTTC
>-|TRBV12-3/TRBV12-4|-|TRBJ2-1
CASKSLLNEQFF
TGTGCCAGCAAGAGTCTCCTAAATGAGCAGTTCTTC
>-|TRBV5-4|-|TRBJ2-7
CASSSDGYEQYF
TGTGCCAGCAGTTCTGATGGTTACGAGCAGTACTTC